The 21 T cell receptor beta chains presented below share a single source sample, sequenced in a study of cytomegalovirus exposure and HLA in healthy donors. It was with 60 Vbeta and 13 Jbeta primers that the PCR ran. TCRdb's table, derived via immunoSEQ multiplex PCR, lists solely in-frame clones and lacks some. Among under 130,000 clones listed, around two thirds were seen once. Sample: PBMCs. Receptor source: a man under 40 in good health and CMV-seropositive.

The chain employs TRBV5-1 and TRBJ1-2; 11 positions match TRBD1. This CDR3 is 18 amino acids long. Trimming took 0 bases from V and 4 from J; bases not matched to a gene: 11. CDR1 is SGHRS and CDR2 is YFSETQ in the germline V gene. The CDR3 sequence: CASSLVRDRGYFVYGYTF. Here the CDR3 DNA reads TGCGCCAGCAGCTTGGTCCGGGACAGGGGGTACTTCGTCTATGGCTACACCTTC. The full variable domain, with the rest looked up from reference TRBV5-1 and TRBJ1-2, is KAGVTQTPRYLIKTRGQQVTLSCSPISGHRSVSWYQQTPGQGLQFLFEYFSETQRNKGNFPGRFSGRQFSNSRSEMNVSTLELGDSALYLCASSLVRDRGYFVYGYTFGSGTRLTVV.

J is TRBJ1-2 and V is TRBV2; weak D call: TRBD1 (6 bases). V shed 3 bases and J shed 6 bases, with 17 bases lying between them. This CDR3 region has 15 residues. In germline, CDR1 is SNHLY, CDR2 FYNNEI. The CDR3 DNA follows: TGTGCCAGCAGTGAGCTGCTCGAGGGGGTCGATGGCTACACCTTC. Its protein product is CASSELLEGVDGYTF.

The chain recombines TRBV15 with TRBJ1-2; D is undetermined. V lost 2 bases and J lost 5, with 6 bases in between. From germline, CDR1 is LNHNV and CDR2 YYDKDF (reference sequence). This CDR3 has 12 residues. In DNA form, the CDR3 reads TGTGCCACCAGCAGAAACAGATATGGCTACACCTTC. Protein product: CATSRNRYGYTF.

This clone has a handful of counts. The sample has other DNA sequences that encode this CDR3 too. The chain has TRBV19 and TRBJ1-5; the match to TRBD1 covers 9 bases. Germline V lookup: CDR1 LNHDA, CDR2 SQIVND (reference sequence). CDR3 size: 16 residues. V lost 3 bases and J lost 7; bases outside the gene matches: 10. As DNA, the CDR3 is TGTGCCAGTAGTATGGTCGGCGGGACAGGGAGACAGCCCCAGCATTTT. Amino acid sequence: CASSMVGGTGRQPQHF.

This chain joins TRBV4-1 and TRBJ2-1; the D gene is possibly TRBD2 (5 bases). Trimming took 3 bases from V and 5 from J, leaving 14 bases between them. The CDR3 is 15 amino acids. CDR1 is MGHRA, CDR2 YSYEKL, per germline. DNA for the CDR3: TGCGCCAGCAGCCATTCAAGGACTGGCAACAATGAGCAGTTCTTC. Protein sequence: CASSHSRTGNNEQFF.

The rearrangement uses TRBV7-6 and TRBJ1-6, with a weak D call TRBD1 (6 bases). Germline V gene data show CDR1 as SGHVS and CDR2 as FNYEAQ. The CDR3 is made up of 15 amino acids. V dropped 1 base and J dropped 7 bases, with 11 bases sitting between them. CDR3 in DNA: TGTGCCAGCAGCTTAGGTCAGGGGCAGAATTCACCCCTCCACTTT. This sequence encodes CASSLGQGQNSPLHF.

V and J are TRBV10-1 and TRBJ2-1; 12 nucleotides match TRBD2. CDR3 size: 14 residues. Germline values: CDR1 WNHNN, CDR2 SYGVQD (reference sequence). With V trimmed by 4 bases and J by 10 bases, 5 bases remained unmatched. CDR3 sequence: CASSAASGGVEQFF. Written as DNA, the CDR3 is TGCGCCAGCAGTGCGGCTAGCGGGGGGGTCGAGCAGTTCTTC.

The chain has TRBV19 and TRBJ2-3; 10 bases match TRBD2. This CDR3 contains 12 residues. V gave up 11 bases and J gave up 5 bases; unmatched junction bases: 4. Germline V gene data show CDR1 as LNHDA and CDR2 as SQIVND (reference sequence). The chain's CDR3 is CASSGGGDTQYF. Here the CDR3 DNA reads TGTGCCTCGAGCGGGGGGGGAGATACGCAGTATTTT.

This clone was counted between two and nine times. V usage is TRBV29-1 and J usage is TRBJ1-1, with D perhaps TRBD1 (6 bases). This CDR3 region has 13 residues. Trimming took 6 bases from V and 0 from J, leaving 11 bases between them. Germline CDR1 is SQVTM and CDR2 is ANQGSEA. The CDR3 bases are TGCAGCGTGAGGACAGCCATGAACACTGAAGCTTTCTTT. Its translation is CSVRTAMNTEAFF.

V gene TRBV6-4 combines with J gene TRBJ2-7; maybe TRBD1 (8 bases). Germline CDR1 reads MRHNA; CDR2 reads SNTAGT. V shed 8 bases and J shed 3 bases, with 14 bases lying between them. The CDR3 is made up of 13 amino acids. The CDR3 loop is CASHYRGGYEQYF. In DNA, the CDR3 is TGTGCCAGCCACTACAGGGGGGGCTACGAGCAGTACTTC.

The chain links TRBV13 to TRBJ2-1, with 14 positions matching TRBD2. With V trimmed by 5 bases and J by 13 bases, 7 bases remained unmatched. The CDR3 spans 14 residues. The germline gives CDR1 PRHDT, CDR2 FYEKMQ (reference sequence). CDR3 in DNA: TGTGCCAGCAGCCGGACTAGCGGGGGGCCTGAACAGTTCTTC. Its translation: CASSRTSGGPEQFF.

The DNA of the CDR3 is TGCGCCAGCAACATCCGGGGGGACACTAATGAAAAACTGTTTTTT. Its translation is CASNIRGDTNEKLFF. The chain combines TRBV5-1 with TRBJ1-4; a weak D match, TRBD1 (5 bases). CDR1 is SGHRS and CDR2 is YFSETQ in the germline V gene. This CDR3 comprises 15 residues. With 6 bases removed from V and 2 bases from J, the gap between germline ends came to 14 bases.

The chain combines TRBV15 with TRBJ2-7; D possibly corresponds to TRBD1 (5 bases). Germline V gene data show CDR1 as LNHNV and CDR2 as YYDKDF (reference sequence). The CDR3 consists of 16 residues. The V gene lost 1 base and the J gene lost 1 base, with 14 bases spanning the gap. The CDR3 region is CATSRALGEGSYEQYF. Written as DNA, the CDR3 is TGTGCCACCAGCAGAGCGCTAGGGGAAGGGTCCTACGAGCAGTACTTC.

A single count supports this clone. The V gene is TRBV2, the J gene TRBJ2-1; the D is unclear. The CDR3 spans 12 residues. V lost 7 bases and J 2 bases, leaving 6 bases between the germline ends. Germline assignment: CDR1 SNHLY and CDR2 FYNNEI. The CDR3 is CASNGPYNEQFF. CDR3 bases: TGTGCCAGCAATGGCCCCTACAATGAGCAGTTCTTC. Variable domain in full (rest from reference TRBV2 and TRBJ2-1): EPEVTQTPSHQVTQMGQEVILRCVPISNHLYFYWYRQILGQKVEFLVSFYNNEISEKSEIFDDQFSVERPDGSNFTLKIRSTKLEDSAMYFCASNGPYNEQFFGPGTRLTVL.

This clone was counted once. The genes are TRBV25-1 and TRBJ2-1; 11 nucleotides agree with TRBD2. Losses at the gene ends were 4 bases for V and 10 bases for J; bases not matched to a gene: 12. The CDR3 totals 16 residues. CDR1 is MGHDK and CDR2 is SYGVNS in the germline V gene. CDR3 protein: CASSGPSGGRGGEQFF. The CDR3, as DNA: TGTGCCAGCAGTGGTCCTAGCGGGGGGAGGGGGGGGGAGCAGTTCTTC.

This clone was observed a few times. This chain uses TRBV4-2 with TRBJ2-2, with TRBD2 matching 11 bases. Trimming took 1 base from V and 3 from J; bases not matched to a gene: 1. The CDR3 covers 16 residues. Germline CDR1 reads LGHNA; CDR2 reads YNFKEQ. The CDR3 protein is CASSQVGLADTGELFF. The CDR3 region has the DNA TGTGCCAGCAGCCAAGTGGGACTAGCGGACACCGGGGAGCTGTTTTTT.

CDR3: CASSLGGAGSPLHF. In nucleotides, the CDR3 is TGTGCCAGCAGCCTGGGGGGGGCTGGGTCACCCCTCCACTTT. V is TRBV7-6 and J is TRBJ1-6, with a weak D call TRBD1 (6 bases). This CDR3 has 14 residues. Germline CDR1 is SGHVS and CDR2 is FNYEAQ. The V end was cut by 5 bases, the J end by 10 bases, with 15 bases between.

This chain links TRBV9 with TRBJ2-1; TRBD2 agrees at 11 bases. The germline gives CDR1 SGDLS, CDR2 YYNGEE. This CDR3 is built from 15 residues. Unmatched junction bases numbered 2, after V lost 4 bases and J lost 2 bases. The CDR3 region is CASSRSGGAYNEQFF. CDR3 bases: TGTGCCAGCAGCCGTAGCGGGGGGGCCTACAATGAGCAGTTCTTC.

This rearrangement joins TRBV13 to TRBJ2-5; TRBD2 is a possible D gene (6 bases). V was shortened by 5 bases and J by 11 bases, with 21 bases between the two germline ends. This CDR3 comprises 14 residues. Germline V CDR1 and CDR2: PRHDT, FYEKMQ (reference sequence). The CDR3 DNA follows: TGTGCCAGCAGCCTCCGGCCCGGAGGGGAGGAGCAGTACTTC. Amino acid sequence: CASSLRPGGEEQYF.

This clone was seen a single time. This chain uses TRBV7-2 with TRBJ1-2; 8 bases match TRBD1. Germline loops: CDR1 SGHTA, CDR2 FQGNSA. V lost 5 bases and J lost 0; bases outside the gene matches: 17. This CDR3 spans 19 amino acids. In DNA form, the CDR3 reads TGTGCCAGCAGCGTATTAGCGGTGGGGACAGGAAAAACTAACTATGGCTACACCTTC. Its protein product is CASSVLAVGTGKTNYGYTF. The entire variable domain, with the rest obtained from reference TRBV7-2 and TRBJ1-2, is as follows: GAGVSQSPSNKVTEKGKDVELRCDPISGHTALYWYRQSLGQGLEFLIYFQGNSAPDKSGLPSDRFSAERTGGSVSTLTIQRTQQEDSAVYLCASSVLAVGTGKTNYGYTFGSGTRLTVV.

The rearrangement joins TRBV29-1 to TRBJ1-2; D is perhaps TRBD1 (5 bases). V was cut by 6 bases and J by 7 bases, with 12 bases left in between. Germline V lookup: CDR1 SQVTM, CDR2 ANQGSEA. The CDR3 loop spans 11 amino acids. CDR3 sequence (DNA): TGCAGCGTAAACCCCGGGGGTGGCTACACCTTC. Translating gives CSVNPGGGYTF.